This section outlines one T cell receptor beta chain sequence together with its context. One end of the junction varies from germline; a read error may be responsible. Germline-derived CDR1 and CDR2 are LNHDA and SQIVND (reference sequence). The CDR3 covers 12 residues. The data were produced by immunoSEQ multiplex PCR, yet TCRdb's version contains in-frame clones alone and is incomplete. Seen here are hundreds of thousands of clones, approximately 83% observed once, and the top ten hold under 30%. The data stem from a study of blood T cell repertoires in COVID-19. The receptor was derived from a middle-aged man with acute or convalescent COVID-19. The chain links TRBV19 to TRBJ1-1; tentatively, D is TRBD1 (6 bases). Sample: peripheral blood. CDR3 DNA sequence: TGTGCCAGTAGTATAGTGAGGGGGTCGGCTTCCTTT. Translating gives CASSIVRGSASF. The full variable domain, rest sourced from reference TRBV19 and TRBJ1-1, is DGGITQSPKYLFRKEGQNVTLSCEQNLNHDAMYWYRQDPGQGLRLIYYSQIVNDFQKGDIAEGYSVSREKKESFPLTVTSAQKNPTAFYLCASSIVRGSASFGQGTRLTVV.